The clone carrying this T cell receptor beta chain was seen only a few times. The antigen remains unidentified. V lost 3 bases, J lost 1 base, and 7 bases stayed unmatched. The CDR3 has 16 amino acids. The germline V gene encodes CDR1 SGHRS and CDR2 YFSETQ. TCRdb reprocessed the 5' RACE reads with MiXCR, giving one entry per CDR3 protein. The data contain some 120,000 distinct CDR3 sequences, 15% to 20% of them seen just once; the ten biggest clones take up roughly 14%. These data are taken from a study of T-cell memory formation after mild COVID-19. Study-level results: Cross-reactive memory apparently joined, as some responding clones appeared in pre-infection memory.

This TCR came from an adult woman who had mild COVID-19 (a few samples of this study predate the infection). Cell type and time point are not known. The chain is built from TRBV5-1 and TRBJ2-5; TRBD1 agrees at 9 bases. Sequencing was performed on PBMCs or a T cell subset sorted from them (not recorded which). As DNA, the CDR3 is TGCGCCAGCAGCTCGGCTGGGACAGGGACCCAAGAGACCCAGTACTTC. It encodes CASSSAGTGTQETQYF. Filled out from reference TRBV5-1 and TRBJ2-5, the complete variable domain reads KAGVTQTPRYLIKTRGQQVTLSCSPISGHRSVSWYQQTPGQGLQFLFEYFSETQRNKGNFPGRFSGRQFSNSRSEMNVSTLELGDSALYLCASSSAGTGTQETQYFGPGTRLLVL.